The rows below give T cell receptor beta chains drawn from one sample of a study of cytomegalovirus exposure and HLA in healthy donors. Produced via immunoSEQ multiplex PCR; TCRdb's table is partial and in-frame only. This table holds over 150,000 clones, roughly 80% found once. Material for sequencing was PBMCs. These receptors came from a woman aged 45-65 years in good health and CMV-seropositive. Each CDR3 is given with its conserved first and last residue. The D gene is left open where the match is weak. Clone size is given for some rows only: seen once, a few or many times, or a class if the clone is expanded.

v_gene: TRBV19
j_gene: TRBJ2-1
abundance: few
d_gene: TRBD2
CDR3aa: CASSIVGGSSYNEQFF
CDR3nt: TGTGCCAGTAGTATAGTGGGCGGGAGTTCCTACAATGAGCAGTTCTTC

v_gene: TRBV28
j_gene: TRBJ2-1
abundance: .
d_gene: TRBD2
CDR3aa: CASSLSSGLYNEQFF
CDR3nt: TGTGCCAGCAGTTTATCTAGCGGGTTATACAATGAGCAGTTCTTC

v_gene: TRBV5-1
j_gene: TRBJ1-2
abundance: .
d_gene: .
CDR3aa: CASSPQGGHGYTF
CDR3nt: TGCGCCAGCAGCCCACAGGGAGGGCATGGCTACACCTTC

v_gene: TRBV11-2
j_gene: TRBJ2-7
abundance: .
d_gene: .
CDR3aa: CASSLVLGVEQYF
CDR3nt: TGTGCCAGCAGCTTAGTGCTAGGGGTCGAGCAGTACTTC

v_gene: TRBV30
j_gene: TRBJ2-1
abundance: .
d_gene: .
CDR3aa: CAWSVGAYNEQFF
CDR3nt: TGTGCCTGGAGTGTAGGGGCTTACAATGAGCAGTTCTTC

v_gene: TRBV28
j_gene: TRBJ1-5
abundance: .
d_gene: TRBD1
CDR3aa: CASSFRTRGNQPQHF
CDR3nt: TGTGCCAGCAGTTTCCGGACCAGGGGGAATCAGCCCCAGCATTTT

v_gene: TRBV7-9
j_gene: TRBJ2-3
abundance: .
d_gene: TRBD2
CDR3aa: CASSLVLAGMGDTQYF
CDR3nt: TGTGCCAGCAGCTTAGTCCTAGCGGGAATGGGAGATACGCAGTATTTT

v_gene: TRBV10-1
j_gene: TRBJ2-5
abundance: few
d_gene: .
CDR3aa: CASRNKETQYF
CDR3nt: TGCGCCAGCAGGAACAAAGAGACCCAGTACTTC

v_gene: TRBV28
j_gene: TRBJ2-7
abundance: .
d_gene: TRBD1
CDR3aa: CASSTGGYEQYF
CDR3nt: TGTGCCAGCAGCACAGGGGGCTACGAGCAGTACTTC

v_gene: TRBV5-6
j_gene: TRBJ2-7
abundance: .
d_gene: TRBD1
CDR3aa: CASRLTGQGIYEQYF
CDR3nt: TGTGCCAGCAGGCTGACAGGACAGGGAATCTACGAGCAGTACTTC

v_gene: TRBV15
j_gene: TRBJ2-5
abundance: .
d_gene: .
CDR3aa: CATSRGAGPVETQYF
CDR3nt: TGTGCCACCAGCAGAGGAGCAGGCCCGGTAGAGACCCAGTACTTC

v_gene: TRBV29-1
j_gene: TRBJ1-5
abundance: .
d_gene: TRBD1
CDR3aa: CSVRLGTGNQPQHF
CDR3nt: TGCAGCGTTCGATTAGGGACAGGGAATCAGCCCCAGCATTTT

v_gene: TRBV4-3
j_gene: TRBJ1-4
abundance: .
d_gene: .
CDR3aa: CASSQELQGNEKLFF
CDR3nt: TGCGCCAGCAGCCAAGAATTGCAGGGCAATGAAAAACTGTTTTTT

v_gene: TRBV25-1
j_gene: TRBJ2-7
abundance: .
d_gene: TRBD1
CDR3aa: CASSELGTGSYEQYF
CDR3nt: TGTGCCAGCAGCGAGCTCGGGACAGGATCCTACGAGCAGTACTTC

v_gene: TRBV5-5
j_gene: TRBJ2-3
abundance: .
d_gene: .
CDR3aa: CASSVAPGDTQYF
CDR3nt: TGTGCCAGCAGCGTAGCGCCAGGAGATACGCAGTATTTT

v_gene: TRBV11-3
j_gene: TRBJ2-2
abundance: .
d_gene: TRBD1
CDR3aa: CASSLQGAGELFF
CDR3nt: TGTGCCAGCAGCTTACAGGGGGCCGGGGAGCTGTTTTTT

v_gene: TRBV7-2
j_gene: TRBJ1-3
abundance: .
d_gene: TRBD1
CDR3aa: CASSSTGGSGNTIYF
CDR3nt: TGTGCCAGCAGCTCAACAGGGGGCTCTGGAAACACCATATATTTT

v_gene: TRBV27
j_gene: TRBJ1-5
abundance: .
d_gene: TRBD1
CDR3aa: CASRLTGTVNQPQHF
CDR3nt: TGTGCCAGCAGGCTAACCGGGACAGTCAATCAGCCCCAGCATTTT

v_gene: TRBV6-5
j_gene: TRBJ1-1
abundance: .
d_gene: .
CDR3aa: CASSSRENTEAFF
CDR3nt: TGTGCCAGCAGTTCGAGGGAGAACACTGAGGCTTTCTTT

v_gene: TRBV4-2
j_gene: TRBJ2-2
abundance: .
d_gene: TRBD1
CDR3aa: CASSQGDRGITGELFF
CDR3nt: TGTGCCAGCAGCCAAGGGGACAGGGGAATCACCGGGGAGCTGTTTTTT

v_gene: TRBV2
j_gene: TRBJ2-7
abundance: .
d_gene: TRBD2
CDR3aa: CASSDETSGSSYEQYF
CDR3nt: TGTGCCAGCAGTGATGAGACTAGCGGAAGCTCCTACGAGCAGTACTTC

v_gene: TRBV28
j_gene: TRBJ2-1
abundance: .
d_gene: TRBD1
CDR3aa: CASSPTGGHEQFF
CDR3nt: TGTGCCAGCAGCCCGACAGGGGGCCATGAGCAGTTCTTC

v_gene: TRBV11-2
j_gene: TRBJ1-5
abundance: .
d_gene: .
CDR3aa: CASSSLRDQPQHF
CDR3nt: TGTGCCAGCAGCTCCCTGAGGGATCAGCCCCAGCATTTT

v_gene: TRBV7-9
j_gene: TRBJ2-7
abundance: .
d_gene: .
CDR3aa: CSSSNGDSRVEQYF
CDR3nt: TGTTCCAGCAGCAACGGGGACTCCCGGGTTGAGCAGTACTTC

v_gene: TRBV5-1
j_gene: TRBJ2-2
abundance: .
d_gene: .
CDR3aa: CASSLPSTGELFF
CDR3nt: TGCGCCAGCAGCTTGCCGTCTACCGGGGAGCTGTTTTTT

v_gene: TRBV10-3
j_gene: TRBJ2-1
abundance: .
d_gene: TRBD2
CDR3aa: CAISSTSGRAGSYNEQFF
CDR3nt: TGTGCCATCAGTTCGACTAGCGGGAGGGCTGGCTCCTACAATGAGCAGTTCTTC

v_gene: TRBV6-5
j_gene: TRBJ2-1
abundance: .
d_gene: TRBD2
CDR3aa: CASNRDYPYNEQFF
CDR3nt: TGTGCCAGCAACCGGGACTACCCTTACAATGAGCAGTTCTTC

v_gene: TRBV5-1
j_gene: TRBJ2-5
abundance: .
d_gene: TRBD1
CDR3aa: CASSLDSRGETQYF
CDR3nt: TGCGCCAGCAGCTTGGATAGCAGGGGGGAGACCCAGTACTTC

v_gene: TRBV5-1
j_gene: TRBJ2-2
abundance: .
d_gene: TRBD2
CDR3aa: CASSLQAGAGELFF
CDR3nt: TGCGCCAGCAGCTTGCAAGCGGGGGCCGGGGAGCTGTTTTTT

v_gene: TRBV18
j_gene: TRBJ1-6
abundance: .
d_gene: .
CDR3aa: CASSPGQRALSPLHF
CDR3nt: TGTGCCAGCTCACCAGGACAGAGGGCGCTTTCACCCCTCCACTTT

v_gene: TRBV5-6
j_gene: TRBJ1-5
abundance: .
d_gene: .
CDR3aa: CASSFRHAGNQPQHF
CDR3nt: TGTGCCAGCAGCTTTAGACATGCAGGCAATCAGCCCCAGCATTTT

v_gene: TRBV10-3
j_gene: TRBJ1-5
abundance: .
d_gene: TRBD1
CDR3aa: CARTGGCQPQHF
CDR3nt: TGTGCCAGGACAGGGGGCTGTCAGCCCCAGCATTTT

v_gene: TRBV6-1
j_gene: TRBJ1-1
abundance: few
d_gene: .
CDR3aa: CASSEYGFGNMNTEAFF
CDR3nt: TGTGCCAGCAGTGAATACGGGTTCGGAAACATGAACACTGAAGCTTTCTTT

v_gene: TRBV30
j_gene: TRBJ2-7
abundance: .
d_gene: TRBD2
CDR3aa: CAWGGLAGGYEQYF
CDR3nt: TGTGCCTGGGGTGGACTAGCGGGAGGATACGAGCAGTACTTC

v_gene: TRBV29-1
j_gene: TRBJ1-1
abundance: .
d_gene: TRBD1
CDR3aa: CSAVYDRGTNTEAFF
CDR3nt: TGCAGCGCCGTGTACGACAGGGGAACGAACACTGAAGCTTTCTTT

v_gene: TRBV19
j_gene: TRBJ2-4
abundance: .
d_gene: TRBD2
CDR3aa: CASSPTGGDIQYF
CDR3nt: TGTGCCAGTAGCCCGACGGGGGGGGACATTCAGTACTTC

v_gene: TRBV5-1
j_gene: TRBJ1-3
abundance: once
d_gene: TRBD1
CDR3aa: CASSADGQGRNTIYF
CDR3nt: TGCGCCAGCAGCGCGGACGGACAGGGAAGGAACACCATATATTTT

v_gene: TRBV20-1
j_gene: TRBJ1-2
abundance: .
d_gene: .
CDR3aa: CSAVWSGGYTF
CDR3nt: TGCAGTGCAGTTTGGAGCGGTGGCTACACCTTC

v_gene: TRBV15
j_gene: TRBJ2-3
abundance: .
d_gene: TRBD2
CDR3aa: CATSTSLGLAGDTQYF
CDR3nt: TGTGCCACCAGCACATCGTTGGGACTAGCTGGAGATACGCAGTATTTT

v_gene: TRBV7-2
j_gene: TRBJ2-1
abundance: .
d_gene: TRBD2
CDR3aa: CASSSQGGGYNEQFF
CDR3nt: TGTGCCAGCAGCTCGCAGGGCGGGGGGTACAATGAGCAGTTCTTC

v_gene: TRBV7-2
j_gene: TRBJ2-7
abundance: .
d_gene: TRBD2
CDR3aa: CASSLASGAGEQYF
CDR3nt: TGTGCCAGCAGCTTAGCTAGCGGGGCGGGTGAGCAGTACTTC

v_gene: TRBV28
j_gene: TRBJ1-2
abundance: .
d_gene: .
CDR3aa: CASSLSPGVTGYTF
CDR3nt: TGTGCCAGCAGTCTAAGTCCAGGGGTGACGGGCTACACCTTC

v_gene: TRBV28
j_gene: TRBJ1-2
abundance: .
d_gene: .
CDR3aa: CASSSGESGKYGYTF
CDR3nt: TGTGCCAGCAGTTCGGGGGAGTCGGGGAAGTATGGCTACACCTTC

v_gene: TRBV28
j_gene: TRBJ1-6
abundance: .
d_gene: .
CDR3aa: CASSSPGEVGSYNSPLHF
CDR3nt: TGTGCCAGCAGTTCCCCAGGTGAAGTTGGCTCCTATAATTCACCCCTCCACTTT

v_gene: TRBV27
j_gene: TRBJ1-5
abundance: .
d_gene: TRBD1
CDR3aa: CASNPGQGSNQPQHF
CDR3nt: TGTGCCAGCAATCCGGGACAGGGGAGCAATCAGCCCCAGCATTTT

v_gene: TRBV28
j_gene: TRBJ2-7
abundance: .
d_gene: TRBD1
CDR3aa: CASTPGQGTSYEQYF
CDR3nt: TGTGCCAGCACCCCGGGACAGGGGACCTCCTACGAGCAGTACTTC

v_gene: TRBV6-6
j_gene: TRBJ1-2
abundance: .
d_gene: TRBD1
CDR3aa: CASSSRQGYGYTF
CDR3nt: TGTGCCAGCAGTTCCCGACAGGGCTATGGCTACACCTTC

v_gene: TRBV28
j_gene: TRBJ1-1
abundance: .
d_gene: .
CDR3aa: CASSPWTYTDPPFF
CDR3nt: TGTGCCAGCAGTCCTTGGACTTACACGGACCCGCCTTTCTTT

v_gene: TRBV28
j_gene: TRBJ2-3
abundance: .
d_gene: .
CDR3aa: CASSPPGRGKEIDTQYF
CDR3nt: TGTGCCAGCAGTCCGCCCGGCCGAGGAAAGGAGATAGATACGCAGTATTTT

v_gene: TRBV5-6
j_gene: TRBJ2-5
abundance: .
d_gene: .
CDR3aa: CASSLGPGALQETQYF
CDR3nt: TGTGCCAGCAGCTTGGGCCCAGGGGCCCTCCAAGAGACCCAGTACTTC

v_gene: TRBV28
j_gene: TRBJ1-1
abundance: .
d_gene: TRBD1
CDR3aa: CASIRGGAGNTEAFF
CDR3nt: TGTGCCAGCATACGAGGGGGCGCCGGTAACACTGAAGCTTTCTTT

v_gene: TRBV11-2
j_gene: TRBJ1-4
abundance: .
d_gene: .
CDR3aa: CASSLSSVNNEKLFF
CDR3nt: TGTGCCAGCAGCTTGTCGTCAGTGAATAATGAAAAACTGTTTTTT

v_gene: TRBV7-2
j_gene: TRBJ2-6
abundance: .
d_gene: .
CDR3aa: CASSYSGANGLTF
CDR3nt: TGTGCCAGCAGTTACTCTGGGGCCAACGGCCTGACTTTC

v_gene: TRBV6-5
j_gene: TRBJ1-4
abundance: .
d_gene: .
CDR3aa: CASSPGQFEKLFF
CDR3nt: TGTGCCAGCAGTCCGGGACAATTTGAAAAACTGTTTTTT

v_gene: TRBV9
j_gene: TRBJ2-2
abundance: .
d_gene: .
CDR3aa: CASSVSGPVNTGELFF
CDR3nt: TGTGCCAGCAGCGTCAGCGGCCCCGTAAACACCGGGGAGCTGTTTTTT

v_gene: TRBV5-4
j_gene: TRBJ1-1
abundance: .
d_gene: .
CDR3aa: CASSVQGNTEAFF
CDR3nt: TGTGCCAGCAGCGTTCAGGGGAACACTGAAGCTTTCTTT

v_gene: TRBV27
j_gene: TRBJ2-1
abundance: .
d_gene: TRBD2
CDR3aa: CASSLEAGVFYNEQFF
CDR3nt: TGTGCCAGCAGTCTGGAAGCGGGAGTGTTCTACAATGAGCAGTTCTTC